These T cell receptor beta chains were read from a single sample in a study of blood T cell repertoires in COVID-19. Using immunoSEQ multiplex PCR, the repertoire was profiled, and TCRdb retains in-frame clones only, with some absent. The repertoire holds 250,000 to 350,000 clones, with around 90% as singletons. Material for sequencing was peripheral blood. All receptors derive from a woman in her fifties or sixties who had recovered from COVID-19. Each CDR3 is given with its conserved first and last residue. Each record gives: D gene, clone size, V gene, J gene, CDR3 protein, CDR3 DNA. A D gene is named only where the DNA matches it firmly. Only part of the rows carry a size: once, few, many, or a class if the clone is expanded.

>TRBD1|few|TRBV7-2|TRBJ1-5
CASSSGQINQPQHF
TGTGCCAGCAGCTCGGGACAGATCAATCAGCCCCAGCATTTT
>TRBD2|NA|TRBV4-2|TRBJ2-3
CASRPTSGSNGDTQYF
TGTGCCAGCAGACCTACTAGCGGGAGTAACGGGGATACGCAGTATTTT
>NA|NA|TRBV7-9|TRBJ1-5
CASSLMQDQPQHF
TGTGCCAGCAGCTTAATGCAGGATCAGCCCCAGCATTTT
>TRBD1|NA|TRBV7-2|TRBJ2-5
CASSFRTGAGETQYF
TGTGCCAGCAGCTTCCGGACAGGGGCGGGAGAGACCCAGTACTTC
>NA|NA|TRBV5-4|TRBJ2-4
CASSLDSLPAKNIQYF
TGTGCCAGCAGCCTTGACAGTCTACCTGCCAAAAACATTCAGTACTTC
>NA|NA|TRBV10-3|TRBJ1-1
CATSGGAIEAFF
TGTGCCACCTCTGGGGGGGCTATTGAAGCTTTCTTT
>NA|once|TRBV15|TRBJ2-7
CATSRDLGGQGMKQYF
TGTGCCACCAGCAGAGATCTGGGTGGGCAGGGGATGAAGCAGTACTTC
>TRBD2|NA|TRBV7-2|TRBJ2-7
CASSYWTSGEYEQYF
TGTGCCAGCAGCTATTGGACTAGCGGGGAATACGAGCAGTACTTC
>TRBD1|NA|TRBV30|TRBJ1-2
CAWSRDRERGYTF
TGTGCCTGGAGCCGAGACAGGGAACGCGGCTACACCTTC
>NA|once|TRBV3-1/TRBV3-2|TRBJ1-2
CASSRGAVYGYTF
TGTGCCAGCAGCCGGGGAGCCGTCTATGGCTACACCTTC
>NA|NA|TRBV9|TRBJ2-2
CASSVLWAIRNTGELFF
TGTGCCAGCAGCGTCCTATGGGCGATACGGAACACCGGGGAGCTGTTTTTT
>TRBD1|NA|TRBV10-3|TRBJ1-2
CAIGGQGDGYTF
TGTGCCATCGGTGGTCAGGGGGATGGCTACACCTTC
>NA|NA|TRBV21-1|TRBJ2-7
CASSSLRGGKRTSGPTYEQYF
TGTGCCAGCAGCTCCCTCAGGGGGGGTAAGCGGACTAGCGGGCCAACCTACGAGCAGTACTTC
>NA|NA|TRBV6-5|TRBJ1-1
CASSPQRGEAFF
TGTGCCAGCAGCCCCCAACGGGGTGAAGCTTTCTTT
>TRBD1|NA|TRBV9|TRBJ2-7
CASSVEGQGVREQYF
TGTGCCAGCAGCGTAGAGGGACAGGGGGTGAGAGAGCAGTACTTC
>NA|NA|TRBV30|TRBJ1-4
CAWNGDSEKLFF
TGTGCCTGGAATGGAGATAGCGAAAAACTGTTTTTT
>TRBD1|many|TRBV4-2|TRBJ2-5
CASSPGTGKETQYF
TGTGCCAGCAGCCCTGGGACAGGGAAAGAGACCCAGTACTTC
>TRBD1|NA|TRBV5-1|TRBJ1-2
CASSVDRFTGEGGYTF
TGCGCCAGCAGCGTGGACAGGTTTACGGGGGAGGGTGGCTACACCTTC
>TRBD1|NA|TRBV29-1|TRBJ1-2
CSVDNPTGGLYGYTF
TGCAGCGTTGATAACCCAACAGGGGGTTTATATGGCTACACCTTC
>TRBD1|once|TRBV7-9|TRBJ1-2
CASSSRTGGTYGYTF
TGTGCCAGCAGCTCAAGGACAGGGGGTACCTATGGCTACACCTTC
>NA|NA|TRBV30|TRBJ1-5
CAWSGSYNQPQHF
TGTGCCTGGTCAGGGTCATACAATCAGCCCCAGCATTTT
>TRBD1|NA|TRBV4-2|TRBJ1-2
CASSQDSWGAGGGYGYTF
TGTGCCAGCAGCCAAGACTCTTGGGGGGCAGGGGGCGGCTATGGCTACACCTTC
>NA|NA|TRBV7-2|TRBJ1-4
CASSLARFSTNEKLFF
TGTGCCAGCAGCTTAGCGCGGTTTTCAACTAATGAAAAACTGTTTTTT
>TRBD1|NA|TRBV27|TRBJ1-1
CASSLGQGATEAFF
TGTGCCAGCAGCCTAGGACAGGGGGCGACTGAAGCTTTCTTT
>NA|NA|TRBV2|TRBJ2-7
CASSEFADTYEQYF
TGTGCCAGCAGTGAATTCGCGGACACCTACGAGCAGTACTTC
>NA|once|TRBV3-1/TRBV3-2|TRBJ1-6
CASSLDTFYNSPLHF
TGTGCCAGCAGCCTGGACACTTTCTATAATTCACCCCTCCACTTT
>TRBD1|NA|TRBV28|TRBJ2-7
CASRSPTSRTGRNEQYF
TGTGCCAGCAGATCTCCAACCTCTCGGACAGGGAGAAACGAGCAGTACTTC
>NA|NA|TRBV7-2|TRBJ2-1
CASSFLVGYNEQFF
TGTGCCAGCAGCTTCTTAGTCGGGTACAATGAGCAGTTCTTC
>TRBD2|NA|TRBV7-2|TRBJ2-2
CASSASGGAGELFF
TGTGCCAGCTCAGCTAGCGGGGGGGCCGGGGAGCTGTTTTTT
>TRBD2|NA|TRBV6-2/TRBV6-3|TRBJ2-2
CASSYRGGTSGSTGELFF
TGTGCCAGCAGTTACCGTGGAGGGACTAGCGGGAGTACCGGGGAGCTGTTTTTT
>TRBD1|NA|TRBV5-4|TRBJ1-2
CASSPPPGQGAWGYTF
TGTGCCAGCAGCCCCCCCCCGGGACAGGGGGCTTGGGGCTACACCTTC
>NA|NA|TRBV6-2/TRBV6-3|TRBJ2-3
CASSLRRADQQYF
TGTGCCAGCAGCCTTCGGAGAGCGGACCAGCAGTATTTT
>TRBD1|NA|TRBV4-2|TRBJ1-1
CASSQGQGVEAFF
TGTGCCAGCAGCCAAGGCCAGGGGGTTGAAGCTTTCTTT
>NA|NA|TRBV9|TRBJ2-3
CASSVTGSSTDTQYF
TGTGCCAGCAGCGTCACAGGGTCTAGCACAGATACGCAGTATTTT
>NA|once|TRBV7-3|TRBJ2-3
CASSYGSSADTQYF
TGTGCCAGCAGCTACGGGAGCTCGGCAGATACGCAGTATTTT
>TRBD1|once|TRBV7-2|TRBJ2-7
CASSVRDRGPYEQYF
TGTGCCAGCAGCGTCCGGGACAGGGGTCCCTACGAGCAGTACTTC
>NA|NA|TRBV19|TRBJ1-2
CASSIDLSVGRIF
TGTGCCAGTAGTATAGATCTATCTGTTGGGAGGATATTC
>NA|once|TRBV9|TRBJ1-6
CASSTGQINHSPLHF
TGTGCCAGCAGCACAGGACAGATAAACCATTCACCCCTCCACTTT
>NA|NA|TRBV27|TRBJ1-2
CASSLSKISVGYTF
TGTGCCAGCAGTTTATCGAAAATCAGCGTTGGCTACACCTTC
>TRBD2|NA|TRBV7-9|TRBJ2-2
CASSLRSGRIIGELFF
TGTGCCAGCAGCTTACGTAGCGGGAGAATCATCGGGGAGCTGTTTTTT
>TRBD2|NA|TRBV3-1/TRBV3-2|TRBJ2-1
CASSFSGGTYNEQFF
TGTGCCAGCAGCTTTAGCGGGGGAACCTACAATGAGCAGTTCTTC
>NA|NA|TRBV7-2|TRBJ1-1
CASSPRTAWSTEAFF
TGTGCCAGCAGCCCCAGGACAGCTTGGAGCACTGAAGCTTTCTTT
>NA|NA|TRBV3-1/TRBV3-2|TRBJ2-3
CASSRGTDTQYF
TGTGCCAGCAGCCGCGGTACAGATACGCAGTATTTT
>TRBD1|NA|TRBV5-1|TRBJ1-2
CASSLGTGPGSGYGYTF
TGCGCCAGCAGCCTAGGGACAGGACCTGGGAGTGGCTATGGCTACACCTTC
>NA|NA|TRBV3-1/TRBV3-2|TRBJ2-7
CASSRTAPAGASSYEQYF
TGTGCCAGCAGCAGAACGGCCCCTGCGGGGGCAAGCTCCTACGAGCAGTACTTC
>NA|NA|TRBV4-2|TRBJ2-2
CASNKNTGELFF
TGTGCCAGCAATAAAAACACCGGGGAGCTGTTTTTT
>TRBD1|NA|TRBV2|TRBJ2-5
CASRLDRGLSETQYF
TGTGCCAGCAGGTTGGACAGGGGGCTATCGGAGACCCAGTACTTC
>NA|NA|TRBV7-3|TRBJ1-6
CASSTGGGGSPLHF
TGTGCCAGCAGCACCGGAGGGGGAGGGTCACCCCTCCACTTT
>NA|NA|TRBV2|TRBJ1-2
CASIGAGTKYGYTF
TGTGCCAGCATCGGCGCAGGGACAAAGTATGGCTACACCTTC
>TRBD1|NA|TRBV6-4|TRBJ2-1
CASRGTGNASSYNEQFF
TGTGCCAGCAGAGGGACAGGGAATGCAAGCTCCTACAATGAGCAGTTCTTC
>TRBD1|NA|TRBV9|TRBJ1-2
CASSQGGLGYTF
TGTGCCAGCAGCCAAGGGGGCCTCGGCTACACCTTC
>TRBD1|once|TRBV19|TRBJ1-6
CASRTGESPLHF
TGTGCCAGCAGGACAGGGGAATCACCCCTCCACTTT
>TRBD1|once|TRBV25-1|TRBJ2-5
CASSDFSGTAQETQYF
TGTGCCAGCAGTGACTTCTCCGGGACAGCCCAAGAGACCCAGTACTTC
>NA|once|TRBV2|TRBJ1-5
CASSTDSNQPQHF
TGTGCCAGCAGTACAGACAGCAATCAGCCCCAGCATTTT